This T cell receptor (beta chain) was found in a study of T-cell memory formation after mild COVID-19. Across the study: Largely donor-specific TCR clusters were found. Study outcomes and limitations: Whereas later expanders leaned CD4+, clones contracting day 15 to 85 showed a balanced CD4/CD8 makeup.

Regarding this clonotype: What it binds is unknown.

The CDR3 contains 13 residues. The V and J ends lost 6 bases and 0 bases, in that order; junction bases with no gene match: 1. Germline V gene sequence: CDR1 MNHNY, CDR2 SVGAGI (reference sequence). TCRalpha and TCRbeta libraries used 5'RACE with constant-segment primers and UMIs. TCRdb recomputed calls from the 5' RACE reads with MiXCR, one row per CDR3 protein. The sample lists some 450,000 distinct CDR3 sequences, 15% to 25% occurring once. The source is an adult woman who had mild COVID-19 (a few samples of this study predate the infection). Cell type and time point are not known. J is TRBJ1-1 and V is TRBV6-6; 7 nucleotides match TRBD1. Sequenced input: PBMCs or a T cell subset sorted from them (not recorded which). The CDR3 loop reads CASRDRVNTEAFF. The CDR3 coding sequence is TGTGCCAGCAGAGACAGGGTGAACACTGAAGCTTTCTTT.